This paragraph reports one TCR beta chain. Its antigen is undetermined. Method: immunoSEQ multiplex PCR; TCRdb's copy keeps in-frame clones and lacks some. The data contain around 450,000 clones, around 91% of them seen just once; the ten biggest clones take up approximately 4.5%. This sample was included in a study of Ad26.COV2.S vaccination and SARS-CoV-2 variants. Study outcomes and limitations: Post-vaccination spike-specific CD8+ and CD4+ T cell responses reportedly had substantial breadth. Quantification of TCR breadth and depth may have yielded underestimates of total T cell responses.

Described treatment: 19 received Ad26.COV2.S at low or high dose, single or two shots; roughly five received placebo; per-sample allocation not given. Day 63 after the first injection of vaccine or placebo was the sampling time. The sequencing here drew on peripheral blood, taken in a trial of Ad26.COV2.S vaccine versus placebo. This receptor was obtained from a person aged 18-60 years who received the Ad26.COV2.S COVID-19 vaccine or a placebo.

The CDR3 reads CASSQEDRVGNQPQHF. CDR3 DNA: TGTGCCAGCAGCCAAGAGGACAGGGTGGGCAATCAGCCCCAGCATTTT. J is TRBJ1-5 and V is TRBV4-2; the match to TRBD1 covers 8 bases. There are 16 residues in the CDR3. Trimming at V came to 0 bases and at J to 2 bases, leaving 3 bases not matched to a gene. Germline V gene data show CDR1 as LGHNA and CDR2 as YNFKEQ.